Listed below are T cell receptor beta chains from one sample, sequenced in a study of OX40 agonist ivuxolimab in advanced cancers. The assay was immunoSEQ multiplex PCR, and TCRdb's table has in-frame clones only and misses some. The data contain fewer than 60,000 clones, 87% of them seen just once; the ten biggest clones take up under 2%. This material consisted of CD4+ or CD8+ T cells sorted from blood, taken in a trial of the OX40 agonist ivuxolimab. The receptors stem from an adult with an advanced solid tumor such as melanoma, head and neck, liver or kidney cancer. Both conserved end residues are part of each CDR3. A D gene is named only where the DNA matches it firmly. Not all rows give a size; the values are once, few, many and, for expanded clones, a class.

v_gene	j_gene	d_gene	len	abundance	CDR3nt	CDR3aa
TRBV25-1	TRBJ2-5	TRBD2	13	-	TGTGCCAGCAGTCTAGCGGGGCGGGAGACCCAGTACTTC	CASSLAGRETQYF
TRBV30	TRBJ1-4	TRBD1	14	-	TGTGCCTGGACAGCTAGACAGGGGGCTGAAAAACTGTTTTTT	CAWTARQGAEKLFF
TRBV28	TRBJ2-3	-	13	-	TGTGCCAGCAGCCTCGACGGCACAGATACGCAGTATTTT	CASSLDGTDTQYF
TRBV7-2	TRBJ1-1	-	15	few	TGTGCCAGCAGCCCCTCCCTAGGCAGGACAACTGAAGCTTTCTTT	CASSPSLGRTTEAFF
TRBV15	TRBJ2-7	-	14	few	TGTGCCACCAGCACCACAGGTCTCACCTACGAGCAGTACTTC	CATSTTGLTYEQYF
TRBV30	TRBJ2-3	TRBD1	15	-	TGTGCCTGGAGGATACAGGGGATGGGTAGAGATACGCAGTATTTT	CAWRIQGMGRDTQYF
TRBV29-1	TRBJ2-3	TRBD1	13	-	TGCAGCGCCGGACAGGGGGGCACAGATACGCAGTATTTT	CSAGQGGTDTQYF
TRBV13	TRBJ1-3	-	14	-	TGTGCCAGCAGCGATACTTACTCTGGAAACACCATATATTTT	CASSDTYSGNTIYF
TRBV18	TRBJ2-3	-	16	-	TGTGCCAGCTCATACGTGGGCGGGGGCCGCACAGATACGCAGTATTTT	CASSYVGGGRTDTQYF
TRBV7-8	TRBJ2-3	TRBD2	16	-	TGTGCCAGCAGCCCCAACAGCGGGGGAGGCACAGATACGCAGTATTTT	CASSPNSGGGTDTQYF
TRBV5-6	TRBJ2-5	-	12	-	TGTACCAGCAGGCAAGAGAAAGAGACCCAGTACTTC	CTSRQEKETQYF
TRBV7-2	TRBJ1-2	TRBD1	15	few	TGTGCCAGCAGCTATTTACAGGGGGAGTTGGATGGCTACACCTTC	CASSYLQGELDGYTF
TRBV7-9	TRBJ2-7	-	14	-	TGTGCCAGCAGCGTCGACAGGTACCCCTACGAGCAGTACTTC	CASSVDRYPYEQYF
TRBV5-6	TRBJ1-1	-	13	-	TGTGCCAGCAGCTTCGGGGGAGACACTGAAGCTTTCTTT	CASSFGGDTEAFF
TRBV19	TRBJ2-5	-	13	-	TGTGCCAGTAGTATCGAACTGGGACATCACGTAAACTTC	CASSIELGHHVNF
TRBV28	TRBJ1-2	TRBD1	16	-	TGTGCCAGCAGACCCGCCGGACAGGGTTCTAACTATGGCTACACCTTC	CASRPAGQGSNYGYTF
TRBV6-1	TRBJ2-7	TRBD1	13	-	TGTGCCAGCAGCGTTAACAGGGGGTACGAGCAGTACTTC	CASSVNRGYEQYF
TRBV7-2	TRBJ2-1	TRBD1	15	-	TGTGCCAGCAGCTTTCTTGGGACAGGGGGTTCTGAGCAGTTCTTC	CASSFLGTGGSEQFF
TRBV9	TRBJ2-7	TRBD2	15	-	TGTGCCAGCAGCGCCTACCTGCCGGGGGGGTACGAGCAGTACTTC	CASSAYLPGGYEQYF
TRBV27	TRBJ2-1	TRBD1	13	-	TGTGCCAGCAGTAGGGGACAGTACAATGAGCAGTTCTTC	CASSRGQYNEQFF
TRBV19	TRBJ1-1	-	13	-	TGTGCCAGTACCTTGGGGCGGCCAAGTGAAGCTTTCTTT	CASTLGRPSEAFF
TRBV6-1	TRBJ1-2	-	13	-	TGTGCCACCACCCATTCGGGGATCTATGGCTACACCTTC	CATTHSGIYGYTF
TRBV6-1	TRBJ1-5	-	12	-	TGTGCCAGCACCCTAGGGGGGACGCCCCAGCATTTT	CASTLGGTPQHF
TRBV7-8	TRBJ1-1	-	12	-	TGTGCCAGCAGCCAAGGGAACACTGAAGCTTTCTTT	CASSQGNTEAFF